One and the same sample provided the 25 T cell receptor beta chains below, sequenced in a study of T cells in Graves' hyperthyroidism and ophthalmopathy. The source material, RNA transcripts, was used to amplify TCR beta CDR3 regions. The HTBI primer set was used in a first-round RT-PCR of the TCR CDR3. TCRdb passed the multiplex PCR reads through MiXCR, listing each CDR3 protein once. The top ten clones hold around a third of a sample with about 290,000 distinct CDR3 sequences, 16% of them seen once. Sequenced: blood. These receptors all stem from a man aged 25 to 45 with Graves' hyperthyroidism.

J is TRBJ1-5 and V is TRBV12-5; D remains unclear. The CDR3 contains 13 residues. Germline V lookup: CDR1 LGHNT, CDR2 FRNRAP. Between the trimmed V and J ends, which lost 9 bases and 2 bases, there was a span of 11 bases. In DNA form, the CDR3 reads TGTGCTAGCGCTGGGTCGGGCAATCAGCCCCAGCATTTT. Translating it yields CASAGSGNQPQHF.

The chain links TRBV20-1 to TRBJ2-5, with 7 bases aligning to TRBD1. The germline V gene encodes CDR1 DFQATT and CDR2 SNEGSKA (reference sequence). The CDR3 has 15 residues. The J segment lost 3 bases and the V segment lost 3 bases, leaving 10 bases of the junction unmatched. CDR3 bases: TGCAGTGCTAGGCGGCCGGGACAGCTGAAAGAGACCCAGTACTTC. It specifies CSARRPGQLKETQYF.

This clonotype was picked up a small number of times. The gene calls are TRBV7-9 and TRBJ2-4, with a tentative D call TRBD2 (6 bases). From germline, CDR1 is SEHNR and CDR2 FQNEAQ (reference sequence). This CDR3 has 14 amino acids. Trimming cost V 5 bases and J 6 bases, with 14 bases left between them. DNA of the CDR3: TGTGCCAGCAGCCAAAAACAGGAGGGAAACATTCAGTACTTC. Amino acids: CASSQKQEGNIQYF.

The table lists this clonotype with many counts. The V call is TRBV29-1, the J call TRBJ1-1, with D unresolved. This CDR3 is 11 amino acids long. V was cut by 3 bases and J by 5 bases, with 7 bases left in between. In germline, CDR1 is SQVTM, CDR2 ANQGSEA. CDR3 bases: TGCAGCGTTGAGTCGGGGACTGAAGCTTTCTTT. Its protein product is CSVESGTEAFF.

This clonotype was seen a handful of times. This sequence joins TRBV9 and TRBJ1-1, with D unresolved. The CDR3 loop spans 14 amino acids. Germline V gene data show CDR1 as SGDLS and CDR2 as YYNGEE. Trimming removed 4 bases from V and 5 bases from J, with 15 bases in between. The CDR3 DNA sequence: TGTGCCAGCAGCACCCAACCGGAGGATACTGAAGCTTTCTTT. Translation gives CASSTQPEDTEAFF.

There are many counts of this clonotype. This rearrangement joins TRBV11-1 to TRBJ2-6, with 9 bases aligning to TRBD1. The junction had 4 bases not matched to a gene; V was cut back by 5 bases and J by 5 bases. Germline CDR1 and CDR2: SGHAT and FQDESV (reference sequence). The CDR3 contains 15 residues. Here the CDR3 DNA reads TGTGCCAGCAGCCATGGGACAGGGAGGGCCAACGTCCTGACTTTC. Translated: CASSHGTGRANVLTF.

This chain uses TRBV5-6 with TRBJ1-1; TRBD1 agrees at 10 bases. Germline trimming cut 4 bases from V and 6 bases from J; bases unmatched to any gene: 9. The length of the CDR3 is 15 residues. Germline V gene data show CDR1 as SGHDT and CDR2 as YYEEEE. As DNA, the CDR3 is TGTGCCAGCAGCATTGTGGGACAGGGGAAGGCTGAAGCTTTCTTT. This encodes CASSIVGQGKAEAFF.

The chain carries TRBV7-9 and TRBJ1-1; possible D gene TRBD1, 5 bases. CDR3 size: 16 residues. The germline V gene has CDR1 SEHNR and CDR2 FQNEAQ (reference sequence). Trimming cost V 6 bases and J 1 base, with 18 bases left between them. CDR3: CASSSLPRGKNTEAFF. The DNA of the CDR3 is TGTGCCAGCAGTTCCCTCCCCCGGGGGAAGAACACTGAAGCTTTCTTT.

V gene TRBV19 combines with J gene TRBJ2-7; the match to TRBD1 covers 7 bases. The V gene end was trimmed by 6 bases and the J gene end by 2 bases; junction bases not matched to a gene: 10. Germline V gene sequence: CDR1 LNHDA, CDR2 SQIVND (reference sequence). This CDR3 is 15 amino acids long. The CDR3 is CASRPSGTETYEQYF. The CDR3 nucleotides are TGTGCCAGTAGGCCAAGTGGGACAGAGACCTACGAGCAGTACTTC.

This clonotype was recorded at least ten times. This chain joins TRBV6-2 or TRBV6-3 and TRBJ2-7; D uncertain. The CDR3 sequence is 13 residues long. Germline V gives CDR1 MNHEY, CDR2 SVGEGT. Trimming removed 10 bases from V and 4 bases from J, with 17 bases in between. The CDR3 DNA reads TGTGCCACCCGCGGATCTCTCGGGTACGAGCAGTACTTC. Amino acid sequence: CATRGSLGYEQYF.

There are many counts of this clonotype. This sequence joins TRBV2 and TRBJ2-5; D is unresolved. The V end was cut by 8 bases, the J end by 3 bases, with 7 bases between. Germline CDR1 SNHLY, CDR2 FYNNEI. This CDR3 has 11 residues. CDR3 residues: CASDSEETQYF. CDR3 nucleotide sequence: TGTGCCAGCGATTCTGAAGAGACCCAGTACTTC.

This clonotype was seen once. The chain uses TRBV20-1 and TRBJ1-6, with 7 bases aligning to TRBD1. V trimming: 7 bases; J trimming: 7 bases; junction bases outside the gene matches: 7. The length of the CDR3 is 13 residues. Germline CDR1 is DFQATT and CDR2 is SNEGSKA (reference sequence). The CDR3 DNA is TGCAGTGTTACGACAGGGTCAAATTCACCCCTCCACTTT. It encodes CSVTTGSNSPLHF.

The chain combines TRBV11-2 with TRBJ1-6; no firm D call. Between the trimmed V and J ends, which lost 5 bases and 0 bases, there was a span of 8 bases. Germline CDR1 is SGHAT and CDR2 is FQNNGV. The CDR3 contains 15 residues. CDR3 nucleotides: TGTGCCAGCAGCCACGGTACCTCCTATAATTCACCCCTCCACTTT. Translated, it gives CASSHGTSYNSPLHF.

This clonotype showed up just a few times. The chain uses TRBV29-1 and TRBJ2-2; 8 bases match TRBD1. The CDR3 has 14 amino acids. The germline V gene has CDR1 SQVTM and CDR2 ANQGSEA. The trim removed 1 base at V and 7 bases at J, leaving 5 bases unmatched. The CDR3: CSVEGRGRNGELFF. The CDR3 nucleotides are TGCAGCGTTGAAGGCAGGGGGCGGAACGGGGAGCTGTTTTTT.

The CDR3 spells CASSLNGLDGTDTQYF. CDR3 coding DNA: TGTGCCAGCAGCTTAAATGGACTAGACGGCACAGATACGCAGTATTTT. This chain uses TRBV7-6 with TRBJ2-3; 7 bases map to TRBD2. CDR3 length equals 16 residues. V shed 2 bases and J 1 base; nucleotides not matched to a gene: 6. CDR1 is SGHVS and CDR2 is FNYEAQ in the germline V gene.

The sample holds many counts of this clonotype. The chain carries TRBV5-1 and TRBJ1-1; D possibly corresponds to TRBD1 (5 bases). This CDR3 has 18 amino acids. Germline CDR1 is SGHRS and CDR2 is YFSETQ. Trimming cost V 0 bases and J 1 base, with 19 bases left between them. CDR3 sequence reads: CASSLVGLNTQGNTEAFF. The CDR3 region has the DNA TGCGCCAGCAGCTTGGTGGGGCTAAACACTCAGGGGAACACTGAAGCTTTCTTT.

This CDR3 reads CASSPSMGAGELFF. CDR3 nucleotide sequence: TGTGCCAGCTCACCATCTATGGGGGCCGGGGAGCTGTTTTTT. This chain connects TRBV18 to TRBJ2-2; D might be TRBD1 or TRBD2, each matching 5 bases. The CDR3 consists of 14 residues. Germline lookup yields CDR1 KGHSH and CDR2 LQKENI. Trimming took 2 bases from V and 6 from J, leaving 10 bases between them. Supplemented by reference TRBV18 and TRBJ2-2, the full variable domain reads NAGVMQNPRHLVRRRGQEARLRCSPMKGHSHVYWYRQLPEEGLKFMVYLQKENIIDESGMPKERFSAEFPKEGPSILRIQQVVRGDSAAYFCASSPSMGAGELFFGEGSRLTVL.

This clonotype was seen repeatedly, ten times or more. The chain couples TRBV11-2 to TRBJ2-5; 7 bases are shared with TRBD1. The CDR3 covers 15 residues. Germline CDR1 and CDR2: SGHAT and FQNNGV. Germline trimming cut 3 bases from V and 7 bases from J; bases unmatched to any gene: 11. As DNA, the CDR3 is TGTGCCAGCAGCTTTTTGACAGGGATAAAGGGGACCCAGTACTTC. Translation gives CASSFLTGIKGTQYF.

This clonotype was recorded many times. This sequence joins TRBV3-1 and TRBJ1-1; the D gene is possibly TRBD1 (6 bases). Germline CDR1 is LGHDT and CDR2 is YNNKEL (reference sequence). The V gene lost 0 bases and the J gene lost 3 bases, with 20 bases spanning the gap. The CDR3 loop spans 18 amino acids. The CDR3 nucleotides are TGTGCCAGCAGCCAAGATTGGGGGGCAGAGGAATACGACACTGAAGCTTTCTTT. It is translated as CASSQDWGAEEYDTEAFF.

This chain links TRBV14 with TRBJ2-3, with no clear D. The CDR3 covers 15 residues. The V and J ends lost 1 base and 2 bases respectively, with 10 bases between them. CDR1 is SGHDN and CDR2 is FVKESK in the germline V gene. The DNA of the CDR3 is TGTGCCAGCAGCCAAGGGGGATCCAACACAGATACGCAGTATTTT. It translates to CASSQGGSNTDTQYF.

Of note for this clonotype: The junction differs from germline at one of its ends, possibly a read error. The CDR3 reads CASSLLSQQTQYF. In nucleotides, the CDR3 is TGTGCCAGCAGTTTATTGTCCCAACAGACCCAGTACTTC. The rearrangement links TRBV27 to TRBJ2-5, with D uncertain. The CDR3 covers 13 residues. CDR1 is MNHEY and CDR2 is SMNVEV in the germline V gene (reference sequence).

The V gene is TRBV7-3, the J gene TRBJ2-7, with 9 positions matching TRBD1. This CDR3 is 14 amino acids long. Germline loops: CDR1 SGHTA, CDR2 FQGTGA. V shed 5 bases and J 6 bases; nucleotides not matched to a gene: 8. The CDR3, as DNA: TGTGCCAGCAGCGAATCCGGGACAGGGCTCGAGCAGTACTTC. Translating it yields CASSESGTGLEQYF.

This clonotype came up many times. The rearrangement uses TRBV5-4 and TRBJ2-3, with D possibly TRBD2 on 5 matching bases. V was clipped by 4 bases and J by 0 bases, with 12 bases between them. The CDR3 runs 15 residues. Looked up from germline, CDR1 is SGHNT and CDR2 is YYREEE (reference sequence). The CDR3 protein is CASSPEADSTDTQYF. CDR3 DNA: TGTGCCAGCAGCCCGGAGGCGGATAGCACAGATACGCAGTATTTT.

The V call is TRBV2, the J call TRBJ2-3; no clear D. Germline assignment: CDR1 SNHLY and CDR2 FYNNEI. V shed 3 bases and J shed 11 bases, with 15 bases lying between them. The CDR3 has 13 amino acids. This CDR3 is CASSDWADLGQYF. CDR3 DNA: TGTGCCAGCAGTGATTGGGCTGATCTAGGGCAGTATTTT.

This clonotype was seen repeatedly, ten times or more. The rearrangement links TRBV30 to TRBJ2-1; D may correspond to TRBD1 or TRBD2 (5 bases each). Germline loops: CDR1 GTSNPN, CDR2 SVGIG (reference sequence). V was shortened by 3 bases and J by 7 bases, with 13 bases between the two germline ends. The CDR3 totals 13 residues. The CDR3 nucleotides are TGTGCCTGGAGCCCGCCGGGGCAAAATGAGCAGTTCTTC. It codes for CAWSPPGQNEQFF.